This T cell receptor (beta chain) was captured in a study of spatial heterogeneity in lung cancer (dated by TCRdb to between 2019 and 2020). For the study in its entirety: Beta-chain transcripts were consistently detected in greater numbers than alpha-chain transcripts, which likely reflected higher beta-chain transcript abundance. In non-small cell lung cancer, the study quantitatively compared TCR alpha and beta repertoires across several tumor regions, matched nontumor lung, and blood. In the raw uncorrected reads, each unique combination of TCR and UMI appeared more than ten times on average. The study linked features of the TCR repertoire to counts of nonsynonymous mutations, which were determined by whole-exome sequencing of tumor tissue. At surgery, both alpha and beta chains were TCR-sequenced in under 250 tumor regions, over 61 matched nontumor lung samples and 56 PBMC samples. The investigation overall reported the following: Confirming at a functional level the hypothesis that regional TCRs recognize regional mutations was considered to require additional single-cell paired TCR alpha and beta sequencing. Ubiquitous expanded tumor TCRs were found in blood more often at tumor resection than at routine follow-up.

This clonotype showed up many times. What antigen it recognizes has not been identified. No base qualities exist here, and no much larger clone lies one base off it. Measured from the cysteine to the phenylalanine, the CDR3 is 16 residues long. The DNA shown is the 48-base CDR3, in frame from base 1. From the germline V gene, CDR1 is KGHSH and CDR2 is LQKENI. Trimming costs V 2 bases and J 0 bases, and their ends lie 8 bases apart. The time point label here, explained by the study, means: sample taken at primary tumor resection. Samples were obtained from 72 patients with early-stage, untreated non-small cell lung cancer from the lung TRACERx cohort. TCR sequencing used whole RNA extracted from tumor and nontumor lung tissue, or from cryopreserved PBMC samples, without cell sorting. A patient was chosen for TCR sequencing only when enough RNA was available from at least two tumor regions. Libraries were built with 5' RACE. This sample was sequenced with a NextSeq 500. To allow correction of PCR and sequencing errors, the TCR library protocol tagged every TCR cDNA molecule with a unique molecular identifier. In the authors' own workflow: Decombinator tools were used for TCR identification, UMI-based error correction and CDR3 extraction. Expanded TCRs were defined as those above a frequency of 2 per 1,000, corresponding to the top 1% of the tumor frequency distribution. Renyi diversity was computed with the R vegan package after each repertoire had been subsampled 100 times to 5,000 TCRs. CDR3 similarity networks were built from amino acid triplet string-kernel similarity, connecting CDR3s with pairwise similarity above 0.82. In-frame beta chains were kept once TCRdb had trimmed the public reads at Q25 with fastp and called clones with MiXCR. A single entry per CDR3 protein holds the most common genes and DNA from its merged rows. The V and J calls and clone size are TCRdb's, not the authors'. Across this sample there are about 22,000 distinct CDR3 sequences, with 5.8% seen only once. Of the sample, about 32% is held by the ten largest clones.

The material was PBMCs, obtained at surgery. The sequence was obtained from a male donor with early-stage non-small cell lung cancer. The chain is encoded by TRBV18 joined to TRBJ2-6; too little of a D gene remains to name it. Here the CDR3 is given as CASSPRSTSGANVLTF. The nucleotide sequence reads as follows: TGTGCCAGCTCACCAAGGTCCACCTCTGGGGCCAACGTCCTGACTTTC.